This TCR beta chain was captured in a study of cytomegalovirus exposure and HLA in healthy donors. Study-level results: Rare sequences made up most TCRs, while some public TCRs were found in many donors.

PCR employed 60 Vbeta and 13 Jbeta primers. Libraries were prepared by immunoSEQ multiplex PCR; TCRdb keeps only in-frame clonotypes and omits some of them. The repertoire holds 180,000 or so clones, with 72% as singletons. As for this clone: The antigen is not known.

No record was made of this donor's CMV serostatus. The length of the CDR3 is 16 residues. Trimming removed 0 bases at V and 5 bases at J, with 13 bases between. Germline CDR1 reads MNHEY; CDR2 reads SVGAGI. The chain carries TRBV6-5 and TRBJ2-2; a possible D gene is TRBD2 (5 bases). The receptor was isolated from a human donor in good health. Sequencing input: PBMCs. CDR3 amino acids: CASSYSKGAGTGELFF. CDR3 coding DNA: TGTGCCAGCAGTTACTCGAAGGGCGCGGGTACCGGGGAGCTGTTTTTT.